Given below is one T cell receptor (beta chain) in context. The data were obtained in a study of T cell changes during pregnancy in multiple sclerosis. The table came from immunoSEQ multiplex PCR; TCRdb's copy has only in-frame clones and leaves some out. The table has about 56,000 clones, about nine tenths seen once. Germline CDR1 is SGHRS and CDR2 is YFSETQ. The CDR3 has 15 residues. Trimming took 0 bases from V and 4 from J; bases not matched to a gene: 5. This clonotype was obtained from a female donor with multiple sclerosis, enrolled in a pregnancy study. The source was CD4+ T cells from peripheral blood mononuclear cells, collected in the third trimester of pregnancy. V usage is TRBV5-1 and J usage is TRBJ2-7, with 9 bases identical to TRBD1. The CDR3 loop reads CASSLGGTGNYEQYF. CDR3 coding DNA: TGCGCCAGCAGCTTGGGGGGGACAGGGAATTACGAGCAGTACTTC.